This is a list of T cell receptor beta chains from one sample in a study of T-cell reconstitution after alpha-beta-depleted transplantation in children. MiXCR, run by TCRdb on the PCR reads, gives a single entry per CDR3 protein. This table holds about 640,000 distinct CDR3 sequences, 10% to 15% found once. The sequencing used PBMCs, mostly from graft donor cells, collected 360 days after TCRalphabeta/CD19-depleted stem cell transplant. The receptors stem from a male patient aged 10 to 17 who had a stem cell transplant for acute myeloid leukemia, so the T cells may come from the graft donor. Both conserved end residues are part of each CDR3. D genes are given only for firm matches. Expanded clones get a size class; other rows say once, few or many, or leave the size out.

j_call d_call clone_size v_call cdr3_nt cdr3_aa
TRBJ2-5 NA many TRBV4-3 TGCGCCAGCAGCCAAGATTCAGATCTAGCTATGGGGTACCAAGAGACCCAGTACTTC CASSQDSDLAMGYQETQYF
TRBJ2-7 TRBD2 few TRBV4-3 TGCGCCAGCAGTCCCCAGCTAGCGGGTTCCTACGAGCAGTACTTC CASSPQLAGSYEQYF
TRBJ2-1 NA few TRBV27 TGTGCCAGTACGGGACTCTGGGGAAATGAGCAGTTCTTC CASTGLWGNEQFF
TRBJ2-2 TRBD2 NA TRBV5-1 TGCGCCAGCAGCTTGGGAACTAGCGCGTTTAACACCGGGGAGCTGTTTTTT CASSLGTSAFNTGELFF
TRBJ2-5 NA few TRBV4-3 TGCGCCAGCAGCCAACATAGTTTTGAGACCCAGTACTTC CASSQHSFETQYF
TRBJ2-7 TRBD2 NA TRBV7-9 TGTGCCAGCAGCTTCCCCACTAGCGGGGTCTCCTACGAGCAGTACTTC CASSFPTSGVSYEQYF
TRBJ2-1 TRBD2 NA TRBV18 TGTGCCAGCTCCTCGGGGGCTAGCGGGAAATCCTACAATGAGCAGTTCTTC CASSSGASGKSYNEQFF
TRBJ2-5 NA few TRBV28 TGTGCCAGTCGGAGGGCCCTAGAGACCCAGTACTTC CASRRALETQYF
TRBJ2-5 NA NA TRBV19 TGTGCCAGTAGACTCGGGACCGGTGGAGAGACCCAGTACTTC CASRLGTGGETQYF
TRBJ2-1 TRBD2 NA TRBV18 TGTGCCAGCTCACCACTGACTAGCGGGAGGTACAATGAGCAGTTCTTC CASSPLTSGRYNEQFF
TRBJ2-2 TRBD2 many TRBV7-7 TGTGCTAGCAGTCCTGGACTAGCGGGAGGGCCCGGGGAGCTGTTTTTT CASSPGLAGGPGELFF
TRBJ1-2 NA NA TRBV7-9 TGTGCCAGCAGCTTATGGGAAGGCGAGGGCTACACCTTC CASSLWEGEGYTF
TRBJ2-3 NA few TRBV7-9 TGTGCCAGCGAAGGGGGGGCTACGCAGTATTTT CASEGGATQYF
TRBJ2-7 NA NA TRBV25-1 TGTGCCAGCAGTGAATTCGGCAGTCTCGTCTTTCAGGCTTACGAGCAGTACTTC CASSEFGSLVFQAYEQYF
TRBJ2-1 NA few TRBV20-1 TGCAGTGCTAGATTGGGAGGCGGACGCTCCTACAATGAGCAGTTCTTC CSARLGGGRSYNEQFF
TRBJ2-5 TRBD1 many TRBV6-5 TGTGCCAGCAGCCGGGACAGCCAAGAGACCCAGTACTTC CASSRDSQETQYF
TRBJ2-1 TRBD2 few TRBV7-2 TGTGCCAGCAGCTTAGCCCCCACTAGCGCGAGCTCCTACAATGAGCAGTTCTTC CASSLAPTSASSYNEQFF
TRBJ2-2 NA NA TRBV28 TGTGCCACCGGTCAGGGCACCGGGGAGCTGTTTTTT CATGQGTGELFF
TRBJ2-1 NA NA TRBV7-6 TGTGCCAGCAGCTTAGGGTTATCCGGGAGCGATGAGCAGTTCTTC CASSLGLSGSDEQFF
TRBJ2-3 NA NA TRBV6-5 TGTGCCAGCAGTCACTGGGGGGGCACAGATACGCAGTATTTT CASSHWGGTDTQYF
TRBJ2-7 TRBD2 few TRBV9 TGTGCCAGCAGCGTAGAAGGGAGGGTATCCCCCTACGAGCAGTACTTC CASSVEGRVSPYEQYF
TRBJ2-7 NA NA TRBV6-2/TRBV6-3 TGTGCCAGCAGTTACGCCGGTCCCTCCTACGAGCAGTACTTC CASSYAGPSYEQYF
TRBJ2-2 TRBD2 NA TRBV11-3 TGTGCCAGCAGCTCACCCAAGACTAGCGGGAGGGTCGGGGAGCTGTTTTTT CASSSPKTSGRVGELFF
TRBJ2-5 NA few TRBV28 TGTGCCAGCAGAGATAGAAGGGGGAAAGAGACCCAGTACTTC CASRDRRGKETQYF
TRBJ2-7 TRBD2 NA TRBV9 TGTGCCAGCTGTGGGGGGGAGGGAGACGAGCAGTACTTC CASCGGEGDEQYF
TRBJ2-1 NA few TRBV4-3 TGCGCCAGCAGCCAAGCGGGGGACTACAATGAGCAGTTCTTC CASSQAGDYNEQFF
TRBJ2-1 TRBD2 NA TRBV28 TGTGCCAGCAGTGGATGGACTAGCGGGAGGAAAATGGACTCCTACAATGAGCAGTTCTTC CASSGWTSGRKMDSYNEQFF
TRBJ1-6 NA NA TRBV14 TGTGCCAGCAGCCGCCTGGACGGGCGATATAATTCACCCCTCCACTTT CASSRLDGRYNSPLHF
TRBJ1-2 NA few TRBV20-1 TGCAGTGCCCCCCGAAAGGGAGACTATGGCTACACCTTC CSAPRKGDYGYTF
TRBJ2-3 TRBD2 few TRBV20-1 TGCAGTGCCGGACCGGGACTAGCGGGACTTTCGGATACGCAGTATTTT CSAGPGLAGLSDTQYF
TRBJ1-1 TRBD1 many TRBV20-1 TGCAGTGCTAGAGGTAACAGGGGCGGGGGCACTGAAGCTTTCTTT CSARGNRGGGTEAFF
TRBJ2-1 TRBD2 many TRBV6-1 TGTGCCAGCAGCACCCTAGCGGACAATGAGCAGTTCTTC CASSTLADNEQFF
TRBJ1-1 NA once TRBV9 TGTGCCAGCAGCACCTCTTACAGGGAGAGGAGCACTGAAGCTTTCTTT CASSTSYRERSTEAFF
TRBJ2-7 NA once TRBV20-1 TGCAGTGCTAGAGGAGAGGGAAACTTCTCCTACGAGCAGTACTTC CSARGEGNFSYEQYF
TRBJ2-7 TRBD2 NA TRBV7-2 TGTGCCAGCAGCGTTATGAGACTAGCTGGCTACGAGCAGTACTTC CASSVMRLAGYEQYF
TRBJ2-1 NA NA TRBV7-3 TGTGCCAGCAGCTCGTTGGTGGCGGGACGTTACAATGAGCAGTTCTTC CASSSLVAGRYNEQFF
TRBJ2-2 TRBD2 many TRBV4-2 TGTGCCAGCAGCCAAGACCTAGGGACTAGCGGGAGGGCTCGCGGGGAGCTGTTTTTT CASSQDLGTSGRARGELFF
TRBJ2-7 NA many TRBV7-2 TGTGCCAGCAGCTTAGGAGCGTTAAGCTCCTACGAGCAGTACTTC CASSLGALSSYEQYF
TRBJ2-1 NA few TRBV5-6 TGTGCCAGCAGCTTGGGGGGGGTCGAAGAGCAGTTCTTC CASSLGGVEEQFF
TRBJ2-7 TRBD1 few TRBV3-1 TGTGCCAGCAGCCTCCGGGACAGGCACCTCCTAGAGCAGTACTTC CASSLRDRHLLEQYF
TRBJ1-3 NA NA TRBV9 TGTGCCAGCAGCGTAAGAGCCAGAGAGAATGGAAACACCATATATTTT CASSVRARENGNTIYF
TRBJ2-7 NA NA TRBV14 TGTGCCAGCAGCCGCCGGGACCCCATTTACGAGCAGTACTTC CASSRRDPIYEQYF
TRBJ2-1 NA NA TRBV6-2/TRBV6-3 TGTGCCAGCAGTCTACGACAGCTCTACAATGAGCAGTTCTTC CASSLRQLYNEQFF
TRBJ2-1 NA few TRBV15 TGTGCCACCAGCAGAGGTGGTTACCATGAGCAGTTCTTC CATSRGGYHEQFF
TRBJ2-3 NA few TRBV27 TGTGCCAGCAGTTTTATCCCTGGACGAACAGATACGCAGTATTTT CASSFIPGRTDTQYF
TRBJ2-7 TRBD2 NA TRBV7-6 TGTGCCAGCAGCCCAGGCAGTAGCGGGAGGGCATCCTACGAGCAGTACTTC CASSPGSSGRASYEQYF
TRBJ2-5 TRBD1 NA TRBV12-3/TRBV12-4 TGTGCCAGCAGTTCGCCGGGACAGGGGGCTTCGAGAGAGACCCAGTACTTC CASSSPGQGASRETQYF
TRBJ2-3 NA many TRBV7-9 TGTGCCAGCAGCTTAGCGGCAGGTCTCACAGATACGCAGTATTTT CASSLAAGLTDTQYF
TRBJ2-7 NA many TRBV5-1 TGCGCCAGCAGCACGTCAGGGGAGGGCTACGAGCAGTACTTC CASSTSGEGYEQYF
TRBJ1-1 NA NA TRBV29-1 TGCAGCGTTGGATGGATGAACACTGAAGCTTTCTTT CSVGWMNTEAFF